These 21 T cell receptor beta chains originate from one sample sequenced in a study of blood T cell repertoires in COVID-19. Profiled with immunoSEQ multiplex PCR; TCRdb holds only in-frame clones, not every one. The sample contains around 140,000 clones, around 80% of which appear only once. The sequenced sample consisted of PBMCs or T cells enriched from blood (not recorded which). Source of these receptors: a man in his forties with acute COVID-19.

The chain links TRBV5-5 to TRBJ1-2, with 7 positions matching TRBD1. Germline V gene sequence: CDR1 SGHKS, CDR2 YYEKEE (reference sequence). Trimming cost V 4 bases and J 4 bases; bases outside gene matches: 7. The CDR3 loop spans 14 amino acids. DNA for the CDR3: TGTGCCAGCAGCCAGGGGGTCTCCCTCTATGGCTACACCTTC. Its translation is CASSQGVSLYGYTF.

The chain combines TRBV6-2 or TRBV6-3 with TRBJ2-3; 7 nucleotides align to TRBD1. This CDR3 has 14 amino acids. The trim removed 6 bases at V and 5 bases at J, leaving 8 bases unmatched. Germline lookup yields CDR1 MNHEY and CDR2 SVGEGT. In DNA form, the CDR3 reads TGTGCCAGCAGCCCGAGGGGGCGTCAAGATACGCAGTATTTT. Amino acids: CASSPRGRQDTQYF.

The chain joins TRBV10-3 to TRBJ1-1, with 7 positions matching TRBD1. V gave up 6 bases and J gave up 1 base; unmatched junction bases: 5. The germline V gene has CDR1 ENHRY and CDR2 SYGVKD. The CDR3 totals 14 residues. For the CDR3, the DNA is TGTGCCATCAGATGGGACAGCGAGAACACTGAAGCTTTCTTT. The encoded protein is CAIRWDSENTEAFF.

The sample holds one count of this clone. The chain combines TRBV18 with TRBJ1-6; no clear D. There are 14 residues in the CDR3. Between the trimmed V and J ends, which lost 8 bases and 8 bases, there was a span of 16 bases. In germline, CDR1 is KGHSH, CDR2 LQKENI. The CDR3 reads CASLTGGNDSPLHF. The DNA of the CDR3 is TGTGCCAGCCTCACCGGCGGGAATGATTCACCCCTCCACTTT.

The CDR3 loop reads CASSLGPAGQYF. Written as DNA, the CDR3 is TGTGCCAGCAGTTTGGGCCCTGCGGGGCAGTACTTC. The V call is TRBV12-3 or TRBV12-4, the J call TRBJ2-7; D is possibly TRBD2 (5 bases). The CDR3 has 12 residues. V shed 3 bases and J shed 9 bases, with 12 bases lying between them.

This rearrangement joins TRBV20-1 to TRBJ2-1, with D unclear. V lost 3 bases to trimming and J lost 0 bases, with 6 bases between them. Germline CDR1 DFQATT, CDR2 SNEGSKA (reference sequence). The CDR3 is 13 amino acids. In DNA form, the CDR3 reads TGCAGTGCTAGTAGGAGCTCCTACAATGAGCAGTTCTTC. Protein: CSASRSSYNEQFF.

The chain links TRBV18 to TRBJ1-3, with TRBD1 as a possible D gene (6 bases). V gave up 2 bases and J gave up 0 bases, with 11 bases separating them. In germline, CDR1 is KGHSH, CDR2 LQKENI. CDR3 length: 16 amino acids. The chain's CDR3 is CASSPRTASSGNTIYF. DNA of the CDR3: TGTGCCAGCTCACCAAGGACAGCTAGCTCTGGAAACACCATATATTTT.

The chain links TRBV30 to TRBJ1-3; TRBD1 agrees at 7 bases. Trimming at V came to 8 bases and at J to 4 bases, leaving 17 bases not matched to a gene. The CDR3 is 16 residues long. Per germline, CDR1 GTSNPN and CDR2 SVGIG (reference sequence). The CDR3 DNA follows: TGTGCCCGTAAGGGCTACCCGACAGGGTGGGGAAACACCATATATTTT. Amino acid sequence: CARKGYPTGWGNTIYF.

The chain joins TRBV27 to TRBJ2-1, with TRBD2 matching 10 bases. With V trimmed by 0 bases and J by 0 bases, 11 bases remained unmatched. The germline V gene encodes CDR1 MNHEY and CDR2 SMNVEV (reference sequence). This CDR3 is built from 20 residues. This CDR3 is CASSLSFGLAARSSYNEQFF. CDR3 in DNA: TGTGCCAGCAGTTTATCTTTCGGACTAGCGGCCCGGAGCTCCTACAATGAGCAGTTCTTC.

The genes are TRBV6-5 and TRBJ2-7, with TRBD2 matching 7 bases. V lost 6 bases to trimming and J lost 3 bases; unmatched junction nucleotides: 8. This CDR3 has 14 amino acids. Germline CDR1 is MNHEY and CDR2 is SVGAGI. The CDR3 bases are TGTGCCAGCAGCCTTACTAGCGCTAACTACGAGCAGTACTTC. Protein product: CASSLTSANYEQYF.

This clone was observed a single time. The chain employs TRBV19 and TRBJ2-1; 8 bases agree with TRBD2. The ends lost 1 base at V and 14 bases at J; junction bases unmatched: 10. The CDR3 runs to 14 residues. The germline V gene has CDR1 LNHDA and CDR2 SQIVND (reference sequence). CDR3 sequence: CASSIVAGGPRKFF. CDR3 DNA sequence: TGTGCCAGTAGTATAGTGGCGGGAGGCCCCCGGAAGTTCTTC. Variable domain in full (rest from reference TRBV19 and TRBJ2-1): DGGITQSPKYLFRKEGQNVTLSCEQNLNHDAMYWYRQDPGQGLRLIYYSQIVNDFQKGDIAEGYSVSREKKESFPLTVTSAQKNPTAFYLCASSIVAGGPRKFFGPGTRLTVL.

This chain links TRBV19 with TRBJ1-3, with unresolved D. V lost 1 base and J 0 bases, leaving 4 bases between the germline ends. The germline V gene encodes CDR1 LNHDA and CDR2 SQIVND (reference sequence). The CDR3 is 14 amino acids. This CDR3 reads CASSIGVSGNTIYF. The CDR3 coding sequence is TGTGCCAGTAGTATAGGCGTCTCTGGAAACACCATATATTTT. Full variable domain (rest looked up from reference TRBV19 and TRBJ1-3): DGGITQSPKYLFRKEGQNVTLSCEQNLNHDAMYWYRQDPGQGLRLIYYSQIVNDFQKGDIAEGYSVSREKKESFPLTVTSAQKNPTAFYLCASSIGVSGNTIYFGEGSWLTVV.

The gene calls are TRBV5-1 and TRBJ1-5, with 7 positions matching TRBD1. This CDR3 spans 15 amino acids. The V segment lost 0 bases and the J segment 7 bases; nucleotides outside the gene matches: 7. CDR1 SGHRS and CDR2 YFSETQ come from the germline V gene. CDR3 sequence: CASSLAGSGGQPQHF. CDR3 coding DNA: TGCGCCAGCAGCTTGGCCGGGTCAGGGGGGCAGCCCCAGCATTTT.

The chain's CDR3 is CASSVAPLTGGGEKLFF. The CDR3 bases are TGTGCCAGCAGCGTAGCACCCCTTACAGGGGGTGGTGAAAAACTGTTTTTT. The chain carries TRBV9 and TRBJ1-4, with TRBD1 matching 8 bases. From germline, CDR1 is SGDLS and CDR2 YYNGEE. V lost 0 bases, J lost 7 bases, and 11 bases stayed unmatched. This CDR3 is 17 amino acids long.

Turning to this clone: The same CDR3 also results from other DNA sequences found in this sample. This sequence joins TRBV11-1 and TRBJ1-6, with D possibly matching TRBD1 (5 bases). Germline V CDR1 and CDR2: SGHAT, FQDESV (reference sequence). V was pared by 3 bases and J by 7 bases, with 10 bases between. The CDR3 loop spans 14 amino acids. CDR3 in amino acids: CASSLRQINSPLHF. CDR3 nucleotides: TGTGCCAGCAGCTTGAGACAGATAAATTCACCCCTCCACTTT. The whole variable domain, remainder taken from reference TRBV11-1 and TRBJ1-6, is EAEVAQSPRYKITEKSQAVAFWCDPISGHATLYWYRQILGQGPELLVQFQDESVVDDSQLPKDRFSAERLKGVDSTLKIQPAELGDSAMYLCASSLRQINSPLHFGNGTRLTVT.

To note about this clone: This sample also contains other DNA sequences that code for the same CDR3. The chain joins TRBV28 to TRBJ1-1; D remains ambiguous. Germline CDR1 and CDR2: MDHEN and SYDVKM. The CDR3 length is 13 residues. The ends were cut back, 3 bases at V and 0 bases at J, with 5 bases in the middle. In nucleotides, the CDR3 is TGTGCCAGCAGTTTTAACATGAACACTGAAGCTTTCTTT. This translates into CASSFNMNTEAFF.

This clone is a singleton in its sample. The chain recombines TRBV28 with TRBJ2-1; no reliable D call. Trimming removed 8 bases at V and 7 bases at J, with 9 bases between. CDR1 MDHEN and CDR2 SYDVKM come from the germline V gene. The length of the CDR3 is 11 residues. In DNA form, the CDR3 reads TGTGCCAGCCTGAGGTGGAATGAGCAGTTCTTC. As protein: CASLRWNEQFF.

The chain combines TRBV6-6 with TRBJ2-2; D is ambiguous. The V end lost 8 bases, the J end lost 1 base, and 8 bases lay between the germline ends. The CDR3 loop spans 13 amino acids. CDR1 is MNHNY, CDR2 SVGAGI, per germline (reference sequence). The CDR3 nucleotides are TGTGCCAGCTCCCAGGAGAACACCGGGGAGCTGTTTTTT. Translation: CASSQENTGELFF.

V is TRBV24-1 and J is TRBJ2-7, with unresolved D. This CDR3 spans 11 amino acids. Germline CDR1 reads KGHDR; CDR2 reads SFDVKD. V was clipped by 5 bases and J by 5 bases, with 6 bases between them. The CDR3 protein is CATSAGHEQYF. CDR3 bases: TGTGCCACCAGTGCAGGCCACGAGCAGTACTTC.

The J gene is TRBJ1-1, the V gene TRBV29-1; the D gene is possibly TRBD1 (5 bases). The CDR3 is 14 residues long. The V and J ends lost 0 bases and 0 bases respectively, with 8 bases between them. From germline, CDR1 is SQVTM and CDR2 ANQGSEA. CDR3 sequence: CSVEEQALNTEAFF. CDR3 bases: TGCAGCGTTGAAGAACAGGCCTTGAACACTGAAGCTTTCTTT.

The gene calls are TRBV2 and TRBJ2-3; 8 nucleotides match TRBD2. The V gene's germline CDR1 is SNHLY and CDR2 FYNNEI. The V segment lost 6 bases and the J segment 3 bases; nucleotides outside the gene matches: 5. CDR3 length equals 14 residues. CDR3 sequence reads: CASRGGGRTDTQYF. CDR3 nucleotides: TGTGCCAGCAGGGGGGGCGGGAGGACAGATACGCAGTATTTT. Supplemented by reference TRBV2 and TRBJ2-3, the full variable domain reads EPEVTQTPSHQVTQMGQEVILRCVPISNHLYFYWYRQILGQKVEFLVSFYNNEISEKSEIFDDQFSVERPDGSNFTLKIRSTKLEDSAMYFCASRGGGRTDTQYFGPGTRLTVL.